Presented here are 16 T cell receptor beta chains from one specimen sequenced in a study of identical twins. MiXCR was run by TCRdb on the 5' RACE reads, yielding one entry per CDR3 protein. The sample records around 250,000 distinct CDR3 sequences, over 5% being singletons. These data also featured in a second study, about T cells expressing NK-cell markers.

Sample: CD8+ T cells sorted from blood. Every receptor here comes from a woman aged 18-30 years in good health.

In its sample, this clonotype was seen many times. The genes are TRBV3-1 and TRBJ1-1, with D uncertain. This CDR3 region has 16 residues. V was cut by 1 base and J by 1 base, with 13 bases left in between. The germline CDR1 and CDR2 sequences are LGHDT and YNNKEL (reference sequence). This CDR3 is CASSQVWRASNTEAFF. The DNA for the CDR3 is TGTGCCAGCAGCCAAGTTTGGAGGGCATCGAACACTGAAGCTTTCTTT.

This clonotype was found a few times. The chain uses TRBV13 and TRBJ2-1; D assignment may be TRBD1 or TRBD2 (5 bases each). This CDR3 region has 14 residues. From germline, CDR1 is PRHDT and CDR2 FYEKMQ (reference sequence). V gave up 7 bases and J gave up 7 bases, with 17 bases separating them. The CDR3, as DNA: TGTGCCAGCATCGGGACCTCGGTGGGTAATGAGCAGTTCTTC. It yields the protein CASIGTSVGNEQFF.

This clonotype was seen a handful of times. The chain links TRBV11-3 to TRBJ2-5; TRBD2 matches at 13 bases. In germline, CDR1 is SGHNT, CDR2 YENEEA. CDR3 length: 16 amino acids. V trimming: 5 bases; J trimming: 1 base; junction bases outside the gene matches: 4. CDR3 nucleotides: TGTGCCAGCAGCCCCCGGACTAGCGGGGGCCAAGAGACCCAGTACTTC. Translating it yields CASSPRTSGGQETQYF.

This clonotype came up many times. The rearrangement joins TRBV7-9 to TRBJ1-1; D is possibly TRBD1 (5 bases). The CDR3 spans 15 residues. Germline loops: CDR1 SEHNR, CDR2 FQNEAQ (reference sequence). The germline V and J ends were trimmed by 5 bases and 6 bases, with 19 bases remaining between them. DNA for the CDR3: TGTGCCAGCAGCGTACATCGGCAGGGTGGTCCTGAAGCTTTCTTT. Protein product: CASSVHRQGGPEAFF.

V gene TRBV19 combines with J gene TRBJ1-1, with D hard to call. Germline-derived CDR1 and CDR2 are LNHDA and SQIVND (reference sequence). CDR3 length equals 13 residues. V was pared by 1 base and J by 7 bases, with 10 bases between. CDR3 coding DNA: TGTGCCAGTAGTATAGTGGCACTTGATGAAGCTTTCTTT. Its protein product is CASSIVALDEAFF.

The CDR3 DNA reads TGTGCCAGCAGCTTGTACACTAGCGCGAGGGGCACAGATACGCAGTATTTT. Protein: CASSLYTSARGTDTQYF. The V gene is TRBV11-2, the J gene TRBJ2-3, with 7 nucleotides matching TRBD2. CDR1 and CDR2 (germline): SGHAT, FQNNGV. V was pared by 3 bases and J by 1 base, with 10 bases of the junction left unmatched. This CDR3 comprises 17 residues.

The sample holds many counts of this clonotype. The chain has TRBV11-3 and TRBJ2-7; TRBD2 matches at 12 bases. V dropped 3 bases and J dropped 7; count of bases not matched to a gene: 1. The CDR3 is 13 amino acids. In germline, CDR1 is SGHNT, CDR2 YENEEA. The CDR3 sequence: CASSLGLAGEQYF. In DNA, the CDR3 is TGTGCCAGCAGCTTGGGACTAGCGGGTGAGCAGTACTTC. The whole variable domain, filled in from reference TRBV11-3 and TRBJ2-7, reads EAGVVQSPRYKIIEKKQPVAFWCNPISGHNTLYWYLQNLGQGPELLIRYENEEAVDDSQLPKDRFSAERLKGVDSTLKIQPAELGDSAVYLCASSLGLAGEQYFGPGTRLTVT.

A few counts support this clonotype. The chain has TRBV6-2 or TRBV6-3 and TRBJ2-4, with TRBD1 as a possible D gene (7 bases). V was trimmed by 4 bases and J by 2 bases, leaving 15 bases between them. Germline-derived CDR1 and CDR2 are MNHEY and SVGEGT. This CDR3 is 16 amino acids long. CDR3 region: CASSSGGISTKNIQYF. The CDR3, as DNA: TGTGCCAGCAGTTCAGGGGGGATTTCGACCAAAAACATTCAGTACTTC.

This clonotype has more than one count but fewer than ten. CDR3 DNA: TGTGCCAGCAGTTTAGGGGGCCCTAATGAAAAACTGTTTTTT. Translating it yields CASSLGGPNEKLFF. This chain uses TRBV27 with TRBJ1-4, with TRBD1 as a possible D gene (6 bases). In germline, CDR1 is MNHEY, CDR2 SMNVEV (reference sequence). V lost 2 bases and J lost 3, with 7 bases in between. This CDR3 is built from 14 residues.

The chain's CDR3 is CASSGAYGYTF. The CDR3 nucleotides read TGTGCCAGCAGTGGCGCCTATGGCTACACCTTC. The rearrangement joins TRBV9 to TRBJ1-2; D uncertain. This CDR3 region has 11 residues. Trimming pared 5 bases from V and 4 bases from J, leaving 6 bases between. Germline loops: CDR1 SGDLS, CDR2 YYNGEE.

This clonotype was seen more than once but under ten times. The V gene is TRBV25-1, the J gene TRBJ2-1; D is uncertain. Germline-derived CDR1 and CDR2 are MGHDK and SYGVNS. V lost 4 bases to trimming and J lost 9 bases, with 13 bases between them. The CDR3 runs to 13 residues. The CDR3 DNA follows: TGTGCCAGCAGTGGGCTTTTATTGGGTGAGCAGTTCTTC. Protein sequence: CASSGLLLGEQFF. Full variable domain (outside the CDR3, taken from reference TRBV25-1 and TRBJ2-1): EADIYQTPRYLVIGTGKKITLECSQTMGHDKMYWYQQDPGMELHLIHYSYGVNSTEKGDLSSESTVSRIRTEHFPLTLESARPSHTSQYLCASSGLLLGEQFFGPGTRLTVL.

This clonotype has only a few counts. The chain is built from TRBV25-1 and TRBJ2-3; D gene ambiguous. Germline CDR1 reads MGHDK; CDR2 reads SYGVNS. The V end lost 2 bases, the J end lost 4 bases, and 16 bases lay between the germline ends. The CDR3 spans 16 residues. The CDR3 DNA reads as TGTGCCAGCAGTGAACCGAGCTCCCCATACTCAGATACGCAGTATTTT. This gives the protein CASSEPSSPYSDTQYF. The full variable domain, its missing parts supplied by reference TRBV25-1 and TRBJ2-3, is EADIYQTPRYLVIGTGKKITLECSQTMGHDKMYWYQQDPGMELHLIHYSYGVNSTEKGDLSSESTVSRIRTEHFPLTLESARPSHTSQYLCASSEPSSPYSDTQYFGPGTRLTVL.

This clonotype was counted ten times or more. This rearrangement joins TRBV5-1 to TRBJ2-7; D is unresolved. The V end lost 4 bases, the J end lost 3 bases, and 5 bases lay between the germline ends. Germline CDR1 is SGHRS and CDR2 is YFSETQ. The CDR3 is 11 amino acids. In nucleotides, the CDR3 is TGCGCCAGCAGCGAATACTACGAGCAGTACTTC. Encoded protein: CASSEYYEQYF. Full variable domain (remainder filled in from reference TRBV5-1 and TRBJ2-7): KAGVTQTPRYLIKTRGQQVTLSCSPISGHRSVSWYQQTPGQGLQFLFEYFSETQRNKGNFPGRFSGRQFSNSRSEMNVSTLELGDSALYLCASSEYYEQYFGPGTRLTVT.

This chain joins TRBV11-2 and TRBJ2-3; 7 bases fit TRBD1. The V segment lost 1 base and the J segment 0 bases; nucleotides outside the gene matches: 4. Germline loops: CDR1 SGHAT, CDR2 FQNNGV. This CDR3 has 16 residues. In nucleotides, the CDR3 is TGTGCCAGCAGCTTAGCTCCGGGACAGAGCACAGATACGCAGTATTTT. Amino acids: CASSLAPGQSTDTQYF.

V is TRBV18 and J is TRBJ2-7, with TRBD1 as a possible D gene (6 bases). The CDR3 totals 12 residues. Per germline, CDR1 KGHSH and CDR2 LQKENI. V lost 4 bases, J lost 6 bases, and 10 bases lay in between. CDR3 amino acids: CASSRTQGEQYF. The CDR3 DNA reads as TGTGCCAGCTCACGCACACAGGGCGAGCAGTACTTC.

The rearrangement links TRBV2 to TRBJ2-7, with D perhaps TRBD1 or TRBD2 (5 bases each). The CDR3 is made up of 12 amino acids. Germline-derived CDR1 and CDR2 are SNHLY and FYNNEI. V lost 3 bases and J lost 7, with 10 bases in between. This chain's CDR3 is CASSERGKEQYF. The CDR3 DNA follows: TGTGCCAGCAGTGAGAGGGGAAAAGAGCAGTACTTC.